This entry lists 24 T cell receptor beta chains sequenced from one sample in a study of shared clonotypes between healthy human individuals. The repertoire was sequenced with immunoSEQ multiplex PCR; TCRdb's copy has only in-frame clones and lacks some. The sample records more than 1 million clones, approximately 80% being singletons. Material: memory CD4+ T cells from PBMCs. The subset here: CD45RA-negative fraction. The receptors were sampled from a man younger than 35 in good health. Some clones in this sample may be carry-over from other donors' samples.

The V gene is TRBV28, the J gene TRBJ2-7, with TRBD1 as a possible D gene (6 bases). Germline V gene sequence: CDR1 MDHEN, CDR2 SYDVKM. V lost 5 bases to trimming and J lost 0 bases, with 20 bases between them. The CDR3 loop spans 17 amino acids. The CDR3 nucleotides are TGTGCCAGCAGTCATCTAGGGGGACGGGGAAGCTCCTACGAGCAGTACTTC. Translated, it gives CASSHLGGRGSSYEQYF.

The chain joins TRBV5-1 to TRBJ2-3, with D perhaps matching TRBD1 or TRBD2 (5 bases each). This CDR3 spans 13 amino acids. Germline CDR1 is SGHRS and CDR2 is YFSETQ. Trimming left V 3 bases short and J 6 bases short, with 11 bases between. The CDR3 is CASSWGILDTQYF. CDR3 DNA sequence: TGCGCCAGCAGCTGGGGGATTTTGGATACGCAGTATTTT. Supplemented by reference TRBV5-1 and TRBJ2-3, the full variable domain reads KAGVTQTPRYLIKTRGQQVTLSCSPISGHRSVSWYQQTPGQGLQFLFEYFSETQRNKGNFPGRFSGRQFSNSRSEMNVSTLELGDSALYLCASSWGILDTQYFGPGTRLTVL.

The V call is TRBV2, the J call TRBJ2-5; either TRBD1 or TRBD2 may supply D (5 bases each). The CDR3 length is 13 residues. Trimming left V 7 bases short and J 7 bases short, with 16 bases between. Per germline, CDR1 SNHLY and CDR2 FYNNEI. This chain's CDR3 is CASTGRQIGTQYF. The CDR3 nucleotides are TGTGCCAGCACGGGAAGACAGATCGGGACCCAGTACTTC.

This chain joins TRBV5-4 and TRBJ2-3; D remains ambiguous. The CDR3 extends over 15 amino acids. The germline gives CDR1 SGHNT, CDR2 YYREEE (reference sequence). The V gene lost 5 bases and the J gene lost 0 bases, with 13 bases spanning the gap. CDR3 region: CASSPKVGSTDTQYF. The CDR3 DNA follows: TGTGCCAGCAGTCCCAAGGTTGGCAGCACAGATACGCAGTATTTT.

J is TRBJ2-7 and V is TRBV7-3; D might be TRBD2 (6 bases). V dropped 2 bases and J dropped 7 bases, with 15 bases sitting between them. From germline, CDR1 is SGHTA and CDR2 FQGTGA. This CDR3 spans 14 amino acids. The CDR3 bases are TGTGCCAGCAGCTTATACGGGAGTTTCGGTGAGCAGTACTTC. Protein product: CASSLYGSFGEQYF.

The table lists this clone with a count of one. The chain joins TRBV18 to TRBJ2-7; a possible D gene is TRBD1 (5 bases). CDR3 length: 14 amino acids. Per germline, CDR1 KGHSH and CDR2 LQKENI. Trimming pared 3 bases from V and 4 bases from J, leaving 13 bases between. This CDR3 is CASSPRRVDYEQYF. The CDR3 bases are TGTGCCAGCTCACCGCGCAGGGTAGATTACGAGCAGTACTTC.

CDR3 nucleotides: TGTGCCAGCAGTTTATCGTACGGTTCGGGTGAAGCTTTCTTT. This codes for CASSLSYGSGEAFF. The chain employs TRBV28 and TRBJ1-1, with D uncertain. The CDR3 covers 14 residues. V was clipped by 1 base and J by 7 bases, with 13 bases between them. The germline V gene has CDR1 MDHEN and CDR2 SYDVKM. Looking up the rest from reference TRBV28 and TRBJ1-1 gives the full variable domain: DVKVTQSSRYLVKRTGEKVFLECVQDMDHENMFWYRQDPGLGLRLIYFSYDVKMKEKGDIPEGYSVSREKKERFSLILESASTNQTSMYLCASSLSYGSGEAFFGQGTRLTVV.

The rearrangement links TRBV5-1 to TRBJ2-7; possibly TRBD1 for D (6 bases). The CDR3 extends over 15 amino acids. Trimming removed 3 bases from V and 7 bases from J, with 20 bases in between. Germline V gene sequence: CDR1 SGHRS, CDR2 YFSETQ. CDR3 DNA sequence: TGCGCCAGCAGCTGGGGCGACAGGTCTGGGGGTGAGCAGTACTTC. Protein: CASSWGDRSGGEQYF.

V is TRBV7-2 and J is TRBJ2-7; TRBD1 aligns across 7 bases. Looked up from germline, CDR1 is SGHTA and CDR2 is FQGNSA. V lost 1 base and J lost 4; bases outside the gene matches: 7. The CDR3 totals 15 residues. The CDR3 DNA sequence: TGTGCCAGCAGCTTAGTAGGAGACAGGGAATACGAGCAGTACTTC. Translation: CASSLVGDREYEQYF.

This clone has a handful of counts. The chain carries TRBV7-3 and TRBJ2-5, with TRBD2 as a possible D gene (5 bases). The CDR3 sequence is 15 residues long. Germline CDR1 is SGHTA and CDR2 is FQGTGA. V shed 0 bases and J shed 2 bases, with 10 bases lying between them. CDR3 loop: CASSLTAGLQETQYF. In DNA, the CDR3 is TGTGCCAGCAGCTTAACGGCGGGCCTACAAGAGACCCAGTACTTC.

The chain couples TRBV27 to TRBJ2-7, with 10 positions matching TRBD1. Germline-derived CDR1 and CDR2 are MNHEY and SMNVEV (reference sequence). With 6 bases clipped from V and 4 bases from J, the junction kept 6 bases outside the gene matches. The CDR3 runs 14 residues. The CDR3 bases are TGTGCCAGCAGCCGACAGGGGGCGAGGTACGAGCAGTACTTC. This codes for CASSRQGARYEQYF.

V is TRBV6-1 and J is TRBJ1-2; TRBD1 matches at 8 bases. J was trimmed by 6 bases and V by 2 bases; bases with no gene match: 14. The CDR3 has 17 residues. Germline V gives CDR1 MNHNS, CDR2 SASEGT. CDR3 region: CASSESGGVIRLHGYTF. The CDR3, as DNA: TGTGCCAGCAGTGAATCAGGGGGCGTAATCCGTCTCCATGGCTACACCTTC.

The chain couples TRBV11-2 to TRBJ2-7; 8 nucleotides agree with TRBD2. Germline CDR1 SGHAT, CDR2 FQNNGV. V lost 5 bases and J lost 0; bases outside the gene matches: 18. The CDR3 loop spans 19 amino acids. CDR3 residues: CASSPGGGLGGGLSYEQYF. CDR3 DNA: TGTGCCAGCAGCCCCGGCGGGGGGCTCGGCGGGGGCCTCTCCTACGAGCAGTACTTC. Using reference TRBV11-2 and TRBJ2-7 for the parts outside the CDR3, the full variable domain is EAGVAQSPRYKIIEKRQSVAFWCNPISGHATLYWYQQILGQGPKLLIQFQNNGVVDDSQLPKDRFSAERLKGVDSTLKIQPAKLEDSAVYLCASSPGGGLGGGLSYEQYFGPGTRLTVT.

This chain links TRBV15 with TRBJ1-5; no firm D call. The CDR3 is made up of 15 amino acids. Germline V lookup: CDR1 LNHNV, CDR2 YYDKDF (reference sequence). The ends were cut back, 0 bases at V and 3 bases at J, with 9 bases in the middle. CDR3 DNA: TGTGCCACCAGCAGAGATCGGCAGCCCAATCAGCCCCAGCATTTT. Protein sequence: CATSRDRQPNQPQHF.

To note about this clone: At the DNA level, this CDR3 is encoded by other sequences in the same sample as well. The genes are TRBV9 and TRBJ2-1; 9 nucleotides align to TRBD2. This CDR3 spans 16 amino acids. Germline V CDR1 and CDR2: SGDLS, YYNGEE. Trimming at V came to 0 bases and at J to 6 bases, leaving 7 bases not matched to a gene. In DNA, the CDR3 is TGTGCCAGCAGCGTAGGGGGGCTAGCGGGGCTCAATGAGCAGTTCTTC. Translation: CASSVGGLAGLNEQFF.

This CDR3 reads CASSTSAGPGNQPQHF. The CDR3 coding sequence is TGTGCCAGCAGTACCTCGGCTGGGCCCGGCAATCAGCCCCAGCATTTT. This chain joins TRBV6-6 and TRBJ1-5; D is unresolved. Germline V gives CDR1 MNHNY, CDR2 SVGAGI (reference sequence). The CDR3 loop spans 16 amino acids. V gave up 5 bases and J gave up 2 bases, with 16 bases separating them.

In its sample, this clone was seen a few times. V usage is TRBV5-6 and J usage is TRBJ2-4; D is ambiguous. Trimming removed 1 base at V and 0 bases at J, with 11 bases between. Germline-derived CDR1 and CDR2 are SGHDT and YYEEEE. CDR3 length: 16 residues. The CDR3 sequence: CASSLRQTLAKNIQYF. CDR3 DNA: TGTGCCAGCAGCTTGCGGCAGACACTAGCCAAAAACATTCAGTACTTC. Full variable domain (rest looked up from reference TRBV5-6 and TRBJ2-4): DAGVTQSPTHLIKTRGQQVTLRCSPKSGHDTVSWYQQALGQGPQFIFQYYEEEERQRGNFPDRFSGHQFPNYSSELNVNALLLGDSALYLCASSLRQTLAKNIQYFGAGTRLSVL.

On this clone: Other DNA sequences from this sample encode an identical CDR3 as well. The chain joins TRBV28 to TRBJ2-1; tentative D call: TRBD2 (6 bases). The V end lost 2 bases, the J end lost 8 bases, and 10 bases lay between the germline ends. This CDR3 region has 13 residues. Germline values: CDR1 MDHEN, CDR2 SYDVKM. The CDR3 sequence: CASSLGGRDEQFF. CDR3 sequence (DNA): TGTGCCAGCAGTTTAGGAGGGCGCGATGAGCAGTTCTTC.

The rearrangement links TRBV28 to TRBJ2-7; 10 bases are a match to TRBD1. Unmatched junction bases numbered 10, after V lost 5 bases and J lost 6 bases. The CDR3 runs to 15 residues. Germline CDR1 reads MDHEN; CDR2 reads SYDVKM. The CDR3 DNA is TGTGCCAGCAGTCAGTCCCGTAGGACAGGGGGCGAGCAGTACTTC. This encodes CASSQSRRTGGEQYF. Full variable domain (rest looked up from reference TRBV28 and TRBJ2-7): DVKVTQSSRYLVKRTGEKVFLECVQDMDHENMFWYRQDPGLGLRLIYFSYDVKMKEKGDIPEGYSVSREKKERFSLILESASTNQTSMYLCASSQSRRTGGEQYFGPGTRLTVT.

The chain joins TRBV19 to TRBJ2-3; D remains unclear. Trimming removed 4 bases from V and 3 bases from J, with 5 bases in between. The CDR3 is 12 residues long. Germline V gene lookup returns CDR1 LNHDA and CDR2 SQIVND (reference sequence). CDR3 loop: CASSRHTDTQYF. The CDR3 nucleotides are TGTGCCAGTAGTAGACATACAGATACGCAGTATTTT.

The chain combines TRBV7-3 with TRBJ2-1; the match to TRBD2 covers 7 bases. This CDR3 spans 18 amino acids. Germline CDR1 is SGHTA and CDR2 is FQGTGA. Unmatched junction bases numbered 10, after V lost 2 bases and J lost 0 bases. The DNA of the CDR3 is TGTGCCAGCAGCTTATATGGGGCTAGCGGTAGCTCCTACAATGAGCAGTTCTTC. Translation gives CASSLYGASGSSYNEQFF.

The V and J genes are TRBV30 and TRBJ2-1; D is uncertain. CDR3 size: 13 residues. CDR1 GTSNPN and CDR2 SVGIG come from the germline V gene (reference sequence). Trimming removed 2 bases from V and 9 bases from J, with 14 bases in between. The CDR3 DNA follows: TGTGCCTGGAGTCCGGTACTGCGGTCTGAGCAGTTCTTC. It specifies CAWSPVLRSEQFF.

The gene calls are TRBV7-2 and TRBJ2-2; possibly TRBD2 for D (6 bases). From germline, CDR1 is SGHTA and CDR2 FQGNSA. V was clipped by 5 bases and J by 0 bases, with 10 bases between them. The CDR3 is 15 amino acids. The CDR3 here is CASSLSGTNTGELFF. CDR3 bases: TGTGCCAGCAGCCTTAGCGGTACGAACACCGGGGAGCTGTTTTTT.

The chain couples TRBV6-1 to TRBJ1-2, with TRBD1 matching over 9 bases. J gave up 5 bases and V 2 bases, and 9 bases lay outside the gene matches. Germline assignment: CDR1 MNHNS and CDR2 SASEGT. The CDR3 spans 16 residues. The CDR3 nucleotides are TGTGCCAGCAGTGAATGGGCGACAGGGGGTTCGTATGGCTACACCTTC. This sequence encodes CASSEWATGGSYGYTF.